This paragraph reports one T cell receptor beta chain. What it binds is unknown. These data belong to a study of blood T cells in healthy people across ages. Findings and caveats of the study: Lack of knowledge of donor CMV status possibly confounded expanded clonotype changes. Higher diversity and more naive CD4+ cells were features of long-lived donors, compared to aged donors.

Then a second PCR, running roughly 7 to 11 cycles, was carried out with a sample-barcoded 5' primer and a J-beta primer mix. TCRdb reanalysed the 5' RACE reads using MiXCR and keeps one entry per CDR3 protein. The sample includes 1.5 million to 2 million distinct CDR3 sequences, 34% seen only once; the top ten take 11%. Sample: blood. The source of this sequence is a woman in her thirties in good health.

The CDR3 coding sequence is TGTGCCAGCAGCTTGTGGGGACTAGCGGGGTATGTGAACGAGCAGTACTTC. Protein: CASSLWGLAGYVNEQYF. This chain uses TRBV7-6 with TRBJ2-7; 13 positions match TRBD2. Germline V gene lookup returns CDR1 SGHVS and CDR2 FNYEAQ. Trimming cost V 3 bases and J 5 bases; bases outside gene matches: 10. The CDR3 totals 17 residues.